Listed below are T cell receptor beta chains from one sample, sequenced in a study of human T cells and chemical hapten exposure. TCRdb independently ran MiXCR on the RACE reads; one entry per CDR3 protein. Counted here are 350,000 to 450,000 distinct CDR3 sequences, 4.5% to 5.5% occurring once; the ten biggest clones make up just over 2.5%. Here the sequenced sample was whole blood, taken in connection with sensitization to the hapten diphenylcyclopropenone (DPC). Source of these receptors: a woman aged 45-59 years with alopecia areata. Some clones in this sample may be carry-over from other donors' samples. Both conserved end residues are trimmed from each CDR3. Fields, in order: J gene, V gene, clone size, CDR3 protein. The size field is filled for only some rows; it gives once, few, many or a size class.

J: TRBJ1-6; V: TRBV3-1; size: many; CDR3: ASSQKGRGSPLH
J: TRBJ2-5; V: TRBV5-1; size: many; CDR3: ASSLVLQGQETQY
J: TRBJ2-5; V: TRBV10-3; size: -; CDR3: AISEGGVETQY
J: TRBJ2-7; V: TRBV28; size: many; CDR3: ASSLPSGTGSPYEQY
J: TRBJ2-1; V: TRBV7-9; size: few; CDR3: ASSSGGWGF
J: TRBJ1-1; V: TRBV6-2/TRBV6-3; size: -; CDR3: ASSYSGLLNTEAF
J: TRBJ2-7; V: TRBV28; size: many; CDR3: ASRPSGSSYEQY
J: TRBJ2-3; V: TRBV7-2; size: -; CDR3: ASSLGLAQSTDTQY
J: TRBJ2-5; V: TRBV29-1; size: many; CDR3: SVPKQGSETQY
J: TRBJ2-3; V: TRBV7-2; size: -; CDR3: ASSFGLAGGRGDTQY
J: TRBJ2-7; V: TRBV6-6; size: many; CDR3: ASGRAYEQY
J: TRBJ2-3; V: TRBV10-2; size: many; CDR3: ASIAGGDTQY
J: TRBJ1-4; V: TRBV12-3/TRBV12-4; size: -; CDR3: ASSYRTTTNEKLF
J: TRBJ2-3; V: TRBV28; size: many; CDR3: ASSFGGPTDTQY
J: TRBJ2-3; V: TRBV24-1; size: few; CDR3: ATSGASGTGRTDTQY
J: TRBJ1-1; V: TRBV4-2; size: many; CDR3: ASSQEQGNTEAF
J: TRBJ1-3; V: TRBV20-1; size: few; CDR3: SARDGTTGNTIY
J: TRBJ1-2; V: TRBV7-2; size: many; CDR3: ASSLAGPGGLYGYT
J: TRBJ2-7; V: TRBV29-1; size: many; CDR3: SVVMVGVPLEQY
J: TRBJ1-1; V: TRBV12-3/TRBV12-4; size: many; CDR3: ASRRSLNTEAF
J: TRBJ1-3; V: TRBV20-1; size: -; CDR3: SARRQSSGNTIY
J: TRBJ2-4; V: TRBV15; size: once; CDR3: ATGRIPPDRDSKNIQY
J: TRBJ1-1; V: TRBV6-6; size: many; CDR3: ASSYSFKLVTEAF
J: TRBJ2-1; V: TRBV20-1; size: few; CDR3: SARDGPPSGRGNEQF
J: TRBJ2-1; V: TRBV20-1; size: many; CDR3: SAPLAGGKIYEQF
J: TRBJ2-6; V: TRBV5-1; size: few; CDR3: ASGETGTGANVLT
J: TRBJ1-2; V: TRBV7-2; size: many; CDR3: ASSPGMDFSYGYT
J: TRBJ1-3; V: TRBV29-1; size: -; CDR3: SVGLGGNTIY
J: TRBJ1-5; V: TRBV5-5; size: many; CDR3: ASSLGQHSNQPQH
J: TRBJ2-7; V: TRBV6-5; size: many; CDR3: ASSYRPGTSSYEQY
J: TRBJ2-1; V: TRBV15; size: few; CDR3: ATSRDRDRYNEQF
J: TRBJ1-1; V: TRBV15; size: few; CDR3: ATSRDGGGTEAF
J: TRBJ2-3; V: TRBV9; size: many; CDR3: ASSSSEDTQY
J: TRBJ2-5; V: TRBV6-2/TRBV6-3; size: many; CDR3: ASSDGQEEETQY
J: TRBJ2-3; V: TRBV7-9; size: many; CDR3: ASSLAGGVADTQY
J: TRBJ2-1; V: TRBV4-1; size: -; CDR3: ASSQDKTLGSYNEQF
J: TRBJ1-4; V: TRBV12-3/TRBV12-4; size: few; CDR3: ASSLRMTGSLEKLF
J: TRBJ2-1; V: TRBV29-1; size: many; CDR3: SVPWYNEQF
J: TRBJ2-1; V: TRBV27; size: many; CDR3: ASRRTSANEQF
J: TRBJ2-3; V: TRBV3-1; size: few; CDR3: ASSQGSGTSTDTQY
J: TRBJ2-3; V: TRBV5-1; size: many; CDR3: ASTNRAIDTQY
J: TRBJ1-2; V: TRBV7-2; size: many; CDR3: ASSLDGLSRYT
J: TRBJ1-2; V: TRBV4-2; size: few; CDR3: ASSQGGAQVGYT
J: TRBJ1-1; V: TRBV28; size: many; CDR3: AILILGVAF
J: TRBJ1-5; V: TRBV7-9; size: few; CDR3: ASSPPGVDNQPQH
J: TRBJ2-2; V: TRBV12-3/TRBV12-4; size: many; CDR3: ASSLIQGLNTGELF
J: TRBJ2-3; V: TRBV10-3; size: many; CDR3: AISDGANTDTQY
J: TRBJ1-1; V: TRBV12-5; size: -; CDR3: ASGTRTGGGEAF
J: TRBJ2-7; V: TRBV7-2; size: -; CDR3: ASSLGQSGGYEQY
J: TRBJ1-1; V: TRBV2; size: few; CDR3: ASRTLITGENTEAF
J: TRBJ2-1; V: TRBV11-2; size: many; CDR3: ASSLGYLSDEQF
J: TRBJ1-1; V: TRBV5-4; size: few; CDR3: ASSSRREIGFSEAF